This paragraph covers one TCR beta chain sequence. Libraries were prepared by immunoSEQ multiplex PCR; TCRdb keeps only in-frame clonotypes and omits some of them. The data hold roughly 100,000 clones, with about 95% observed a single time. The data stem from a study of T cells in pancreatic ductal adenocarcinoma. The selected patients with pancreatic ductal adenocarcinoma had surgery but no neoadjuvant therapy. Sample: PBMCs. This clonotype was sampled from a human donor with pancreatic ductal adenocarcinoma.

CDR3: CASTSFGLAGGYEQYF. The CDR3 DNA follows: TGTGCCAGCACCTCTTTCGGGCTAGCGGGAGGGTACGAGCAGTACTTC. The chain uses TRBV28 and TRBJ2-7; 12 nucleotides agree with TRBD2. V trimming: 7 bases; J trimming: 4 bases; junction bases outside the gene matches: 11. CDR3 size: 16 residues. The germline V gene has CDR1 MDHEN and CDR2 SYDVKM.